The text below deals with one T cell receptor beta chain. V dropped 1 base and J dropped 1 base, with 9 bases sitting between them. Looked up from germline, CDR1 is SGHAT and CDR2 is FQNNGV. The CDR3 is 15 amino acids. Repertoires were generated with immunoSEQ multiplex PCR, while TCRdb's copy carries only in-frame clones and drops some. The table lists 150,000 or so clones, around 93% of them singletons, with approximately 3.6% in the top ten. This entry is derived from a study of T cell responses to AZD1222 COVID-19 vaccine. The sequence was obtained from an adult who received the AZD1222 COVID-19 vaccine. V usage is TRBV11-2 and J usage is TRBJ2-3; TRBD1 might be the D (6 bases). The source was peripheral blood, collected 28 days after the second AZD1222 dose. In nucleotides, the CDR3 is TGTGCCAGCAGCTTAGGGGCAGGGGGCACAGATACGCAGTATTTT. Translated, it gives CASSLGAGGTDTQYF.